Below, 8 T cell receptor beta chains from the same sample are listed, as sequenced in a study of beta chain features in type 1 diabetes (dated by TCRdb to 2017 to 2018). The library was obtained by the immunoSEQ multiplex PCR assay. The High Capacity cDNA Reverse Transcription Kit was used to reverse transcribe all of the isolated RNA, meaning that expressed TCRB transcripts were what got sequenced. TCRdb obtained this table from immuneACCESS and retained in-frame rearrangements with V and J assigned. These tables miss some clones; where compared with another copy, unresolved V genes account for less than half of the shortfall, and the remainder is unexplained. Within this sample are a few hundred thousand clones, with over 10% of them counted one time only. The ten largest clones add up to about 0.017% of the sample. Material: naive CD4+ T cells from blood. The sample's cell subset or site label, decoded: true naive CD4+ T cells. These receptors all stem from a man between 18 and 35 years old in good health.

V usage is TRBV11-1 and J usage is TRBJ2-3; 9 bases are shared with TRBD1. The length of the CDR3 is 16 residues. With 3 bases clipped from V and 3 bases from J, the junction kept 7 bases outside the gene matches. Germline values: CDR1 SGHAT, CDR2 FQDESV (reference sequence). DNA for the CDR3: TGTGCCAGCAGCTTCGGACAGGGGCTGGGGACAGATACGCAGTATTTT. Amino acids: CASSFGQGLGTDTQYF.

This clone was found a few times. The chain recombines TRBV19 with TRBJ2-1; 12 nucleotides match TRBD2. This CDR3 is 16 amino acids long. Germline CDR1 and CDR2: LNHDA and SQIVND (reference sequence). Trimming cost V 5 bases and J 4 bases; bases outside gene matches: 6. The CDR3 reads CASSPGLAGPYNEQFF. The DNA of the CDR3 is TGTGCCAGTAGTCCAGGACTAGCGGGACCTTACAATGAGCAGTTCTTC.

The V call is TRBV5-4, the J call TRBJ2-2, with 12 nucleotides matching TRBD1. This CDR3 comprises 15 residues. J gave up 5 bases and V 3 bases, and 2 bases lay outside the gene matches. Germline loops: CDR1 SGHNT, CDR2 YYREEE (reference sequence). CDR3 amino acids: CASSSGQGATGELFF. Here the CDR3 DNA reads TGTGCCAGCAGCTCGGGACAGGGGGCAACCGGGGAGCTGTTTTTT.

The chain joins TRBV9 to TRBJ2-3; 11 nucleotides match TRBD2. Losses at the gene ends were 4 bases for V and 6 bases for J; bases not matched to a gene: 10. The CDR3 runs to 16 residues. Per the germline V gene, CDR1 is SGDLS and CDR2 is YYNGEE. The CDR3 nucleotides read TGTGCCAGCAGCCCACAGGGACTAGCGGCGACCGATACGCAGTATTTT. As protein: CASSPQGLAATDTQYF.

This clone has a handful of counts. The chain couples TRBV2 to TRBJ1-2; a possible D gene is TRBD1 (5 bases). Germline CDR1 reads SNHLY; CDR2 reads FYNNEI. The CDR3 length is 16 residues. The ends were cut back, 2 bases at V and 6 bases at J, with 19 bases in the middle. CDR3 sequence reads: CASSERPKLKGNGYTF. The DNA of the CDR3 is TGTGCCAGCAGTGAAAGGCCTAAGTTAAAGGGGAATGGCTACACCTTC.

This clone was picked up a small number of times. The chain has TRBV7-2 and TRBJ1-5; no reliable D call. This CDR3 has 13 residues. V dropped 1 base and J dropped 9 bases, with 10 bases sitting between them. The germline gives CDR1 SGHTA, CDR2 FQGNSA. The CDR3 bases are TGTGCCAGCAGCTTAGGGGTAGCTCGGCCCCAGCATTTT. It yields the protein CASSLGVARPQHF.

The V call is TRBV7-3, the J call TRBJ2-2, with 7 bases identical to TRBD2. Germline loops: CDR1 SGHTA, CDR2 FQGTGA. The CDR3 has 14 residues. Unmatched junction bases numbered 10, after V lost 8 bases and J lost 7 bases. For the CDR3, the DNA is TGTGCCAGCGGAGCGGAGGGAGGGCACGGGGAGCTGTTTTTT. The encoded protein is CASGAEGGHGELFF.

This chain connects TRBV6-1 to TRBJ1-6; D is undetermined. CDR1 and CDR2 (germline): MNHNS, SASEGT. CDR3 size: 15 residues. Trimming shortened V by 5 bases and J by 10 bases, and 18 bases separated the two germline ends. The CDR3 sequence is CASSRYWEGGSPLHF. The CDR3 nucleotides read TGTGCCAGCAGTCGGTATTGGGAAGGCGGGTCACCCCTCCACTTT.